This entry is about one T cell receptor (beta chain). The record originates from a study of cytomegalovirus exposure and HLA in healthy donors. V lost 0 bases and J 6 bases, leaving 7 bases between the germline ends. Looked up from germline, CDR1 is SGHRS and CDR2 is YFSETQ. This CDR3 region has 12 residues. Method: immunoSEQ multiplex PCR; TCRdb's copy keeps in-frame clones and lacks some. The data contain about 200,000 clones, roughly 91% of them singletons. J is TRBJ2-7 and V is TRBV5-1; D ambiguous. The sample comprised PBMCs. The sequence derives from a woman under 30 in good health and CMV-seropositive. The CDR3 DNA reads as TGCGCCAGCAGCTTGGAGAGTTTCGAGCAGTACTTC. Its protein is CASSLESFEQYF.